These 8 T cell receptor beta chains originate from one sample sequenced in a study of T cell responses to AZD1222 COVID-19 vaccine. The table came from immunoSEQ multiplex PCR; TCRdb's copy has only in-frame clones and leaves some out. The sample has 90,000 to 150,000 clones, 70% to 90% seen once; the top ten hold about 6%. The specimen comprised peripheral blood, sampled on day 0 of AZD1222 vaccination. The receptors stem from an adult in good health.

This CDR3 is CASSVGGGVTSTDTQYF. DNA for the CDR3: TGTGCCAGCAGCGTGGGTGGCGGGGTAACTAGCACAGATACGCAGTATTTT. The V gene is TRBV5-6, the J gene TRBJ2-3, with D perhaps TRBD2 (6 bases). The germline V gene has CDR1 SGHDT and CDR2 YYEEEE. V dropped 4 bases and J dropped 0 bases, with 18 bases sitting between them. The CDR3 is made up of 17 amino acids.

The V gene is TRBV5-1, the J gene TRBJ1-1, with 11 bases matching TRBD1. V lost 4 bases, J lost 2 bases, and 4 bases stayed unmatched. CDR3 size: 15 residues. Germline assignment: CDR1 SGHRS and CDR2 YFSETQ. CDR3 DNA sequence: TGCGCCAGCAGCCGGACAGGGGGCGATAACACTGAAGCTTTCTTT. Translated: CASSRTGGDNTEAFF.

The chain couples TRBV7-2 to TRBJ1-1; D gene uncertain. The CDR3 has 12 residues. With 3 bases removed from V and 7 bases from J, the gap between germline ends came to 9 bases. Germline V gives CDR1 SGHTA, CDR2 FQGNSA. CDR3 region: CASSFPGLEAFF. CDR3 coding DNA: TGTGCCAGCAGCTTTCCCGGGCTTGAAGCTTTCTTT.

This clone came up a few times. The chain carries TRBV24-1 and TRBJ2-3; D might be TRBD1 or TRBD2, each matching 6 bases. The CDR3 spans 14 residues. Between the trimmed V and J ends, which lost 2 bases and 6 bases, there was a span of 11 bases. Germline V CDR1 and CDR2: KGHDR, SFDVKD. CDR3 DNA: TGTGCCACCAGTGATTCTAGGGGGGCCGATACGCAGTATTTT. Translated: CATSDSRGADTQYF.

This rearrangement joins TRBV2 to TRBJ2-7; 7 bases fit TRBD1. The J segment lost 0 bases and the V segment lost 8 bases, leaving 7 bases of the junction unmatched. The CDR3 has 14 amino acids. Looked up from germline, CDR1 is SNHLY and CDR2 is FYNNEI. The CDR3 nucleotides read TGTGCCAGCCGGGGACAGAGAAGCTCCTACGAGCAGTACTTC. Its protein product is CASRGQRSSYEQYF.

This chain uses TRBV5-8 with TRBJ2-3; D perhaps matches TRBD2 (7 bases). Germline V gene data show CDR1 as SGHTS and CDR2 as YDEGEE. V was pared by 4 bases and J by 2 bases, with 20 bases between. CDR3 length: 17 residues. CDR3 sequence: CASSGGRAGANTDTQYF. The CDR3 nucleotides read TGTGCCAGCAGCGGAGGTCGTGCGGGGGCGAACACAGATACGCAGTATTTT.

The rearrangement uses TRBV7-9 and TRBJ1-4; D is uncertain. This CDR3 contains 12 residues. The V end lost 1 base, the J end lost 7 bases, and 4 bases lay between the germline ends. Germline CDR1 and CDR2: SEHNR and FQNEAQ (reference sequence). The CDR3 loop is CASSLELEKLFF. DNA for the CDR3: TGTGCCAGCAGCTTAGAACTTGAAAAACTGTTTTTT.

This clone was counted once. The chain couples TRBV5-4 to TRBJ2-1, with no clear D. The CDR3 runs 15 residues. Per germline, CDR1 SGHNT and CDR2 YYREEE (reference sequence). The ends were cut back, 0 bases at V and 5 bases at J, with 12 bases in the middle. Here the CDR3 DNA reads TGTGCCAGCAGCTTGGTGGCAGGAACCAACAATGAGCAGTTCTTC. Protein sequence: CASSLVAGTNNEQFF.